These 26 T cell receptor beta chains originate from one sample sequenced in a study of T cell repertoires in cytomegalovirus infection. Each CDR3 protein gets one entry after TCRdb re-called the reads with MiXCR. The sample includes about 530,000 distinct CDR3 sequences, more than 20% seen only once; the top ten take 13%. Source material: PBMCs. These receptors were taken from a human donor in good health (CMV status not recorded). Some clones in this sample may be carry-over from other donors' samples.

The CDR3 sequence: CASSFPRTSRSYNEQFF. Here the CDR3 DNA reads TGTGCCAGCAGCTTTCCACGGACTAGCAGGTCCTACAATGAGCAGTTCTTC. The chain carries TRBV7-2 and TRBJ2-1, with 8 bases fitting TRBD2. Trimming removed 3 bases from V and 1 base from J; junction bases left unmatched: 8. Germline CDR1 SGHTA, CDR2 FQGNSA. This CDR3 contains 17 residues.

This clonotype was found once. V and J are TRBV6-2 or TRBV6-3 and TRBJ2-4; D tentatively fits TRBD1 or TRBD2 (5 bases each). The V end lost 6 bases, the J end lost 6 bases, and 18 bases lay between the germline ends. Per germline, CDR1 MNHEY and CDR2 SVGEGT. This CDR3 has 15 residues. For the CDR3, the DNA is TGTGCCAGCAGCTACGAGGGGAGAAGGGGAAACATTCAGTACTTC. It specifies CASSYEGRRGNIQYF.

The rearrangement joins TRBV11-2 to TRBJ2-1; 9 bases fit TRBD2. This CDR3 comprises 18 residues. V gave up 6 bases and J gave up 7 bases; unmatched junction bases: 19. Germline V lookup: CDR1 SGHAT, CDR2 FQNNGV. DNA for the CDR3: TGTGCCAGCAGACTCTCCCTCGTTCGGAGCGGGAGGCAAAATGAGCAGTTCTTC. The encoded protein is CASRLSLVRSGRQNEQFF.

CDR3 sequence: CASSLNVDSYNEQFF. The CDR3 DNA reads as TGTGCCAGCAGCTTAAACGTTGACTCCTACAATGAGCAGTTCTTC. The chain uses TRBV7-3 and TRBJ2-1; D gene uncertain. V lost 1 base, J lost 0 bases, and 7 bases lay in between. This CDR3 has 15 residues. Germline V lookup: CDR1 SGHTA, CDR2 FQGTGA.

This clonotype was found a few times. The chain couples TRBV12-3 or TRBV12-4 to TRBJ2-7; no clear D gene. The CDR3 length is 14 residues. The V gene lost 3 bases and the J gene lost 2 bases, with 11 bases spanning the gap. In DNA, the CDR3 is TGTGCCAGCAGTTTGGGCCCTGGGCCCTACGAGCAGTACGTC. Translated: CASSLGPGPYEQYV.

The rearrangement uses TRBV5-5 and TRBJ2-2; 16 bases are a match to TRBD2. The CDR3 has 17 residues. Trimming took 4 bases from V and 7 from J; bases not matched to a gene: 7. Germline lookup yields CDR1 SGHKS and CDR2 YYEKEE (reference sequence). CDR3 bases: TGTGCCAGCAGCGCCCGGGGACTAGCGGGAGGGTTCGGGGAGCTGTTTTTT. Residues: CASSARGLAGGFGELFF.

This clonotype was seen a few times. This chain connects TRBV15 to TRBJ2-5; the D gene is possibly TRBD2 (5 bases). Germline CDR1 reads LNHNV; CDR2 reads YYDKDF (reference sequence). This CDR3 has 15 residues. Trimming left V 0 bases short and J 1 base short, with 9 bases between. CDR3 region: CATSRDVGSQETQYF. The CDR3 DNA follows: TGTGCCACCAGCAGAGATGTTGGGAGCCAAGAGACCCAGTACTTC.

This chain joins TRBV4-3 and TRBJ2-3, with D perhaps given as TRBD1 or TRBD2 (5 bases each). Germline lookup yields CDR1 LGHNA and CDR2 YSLEER. Trimming removed 1 base from V and 6 bases from J, with 14 bases in between. The CDR3 contains 15 residues. DNA for the CDR3: TGCGCCAGCAGCCAAGTTTCGAGGGGTTCCGATACGCAGTATTTT. It encodes CASSQVSRGSDTQYF.

This clonotype was seen more than once but under ten times. The V gene is TRBV12-5, the J gene TRBJ1-3, with D possibly TRBD1 on 5 matching bases. The CDR3 has 15 residues. The germline V gene encodes CDR1 LGHNT and CDR2 FRNRAP. Trimming stripped 0 bases from V and 4 bases from J, with 10 bases between. The CDR3 region has the DNA TGTGCTAGTGGTTTGGTGTCAGGGAAAGGAAACACCATATATTTT. It is translated as CASGLVSGKGNTIYF.

This clonotype was recorded a few times. The V and J genes are TRBV5-4 and TRBJ2-2; D is undetermined. The CDR3 has 16 amino acids. Between the trimmed V and J ends, which lost 6 bases and 3 bases, there was a span of 18 bases. In germline, CDR1 is SGHNT, CDR2 YYREEE (reference sequence). The CDR3 nucleotides read TGTGCCAGCACCCAGACCACTTTGGCACACACCGGGGAGCTGTTTTTT. This encodes CASTQTTLAHTGELFF.

The chain employs TRBV19 and TRBJ1-1; D not resolved. CDR1 and CDR2 (germline): LNHDA, SQIVND (reference sequence). The V and J ends lost 4 bases and 3 bases respectively, with 9 bases between them. This CDR3 has 13 residues. In DNA form, the CDR3 reads TGTGCCAGTAGTACAAACGGGTACACTGAAGCTTTCTTT. Its translation: CASSTNGYTEAFF.

This clonotype has a count of ten or more. CDR3 residues: CASSLGPVGGNTIYF. The CDR3, as DNA: TGTGCCAGCAGCTTAGGGCCAGTCGGTGGAAACACCATATATTTT. The J gene is TRBJ1-3, the V gene TRBV7-2; D unclear. The germline CDR1 and CDR2 sequences are SGHTA and FQGNSA. Trimming stripped 1 base from V and 3 bases from J, with 10 bases between. The CDR3 has 15 residues.

This clonotype was seen only a few times. The J gene is TRBJ2-5, the V gene TRBV7-8, with 10 bases that match TRBD2. This CDR3 spans 17 amino acids. V dropped 1 base and J dropped 2; count of bases not matched to a gene: 7. The germline V gene has CDR1 SGHVS and CDR2 FQNEAQ. In DNA form, the CDR3 reads TGTGCCAGCAGCTTAGTCCTAGCGGGAGTAGGTCAAGAGACCCAGTACTTC. Protein sequence: CASSLVLAGVGQETQYF.

This clonotype has a count of ten or more. The chain uses TRBV7-2 and TRBJ1-5, with TRBD1 as a possible D gene (5 bases). Germline CDR1 reads SGHTA; CDR2 reads FQGNSA. CDR3 length: 15 residues. V was pared by 1 base and J by 3 bases, with 10 bases between. CDR3 nucleotides: TGTGCCAGCAGCTTAGTCGGGGGTACCAATCAGCCCCAGCATTTT. It encodes CASSLVGGTNQPQHF.

The rearrangement uses TRBV11-2 and TRBJ1-3; D not resolved. Germline V gene sequence: CDR1 SGHAT, CDR2 FQNNGV. Deletions cut 5 bases from V and 0 bases from J, with 20 bases between. The length of the CDR3 is 18 residues. The CDR3 sequence is CASSQSTGRLRSGNTIYF. The CDR3 nucleotides are TGTGCCAGCAGCCAATCGACCGGAAGACTGCGCTCTGGAAACACCATATATTTT.

The rearrangement links TRBV6-2 or TRBV6-3 to TRBJ2-1, with D perhaps TRBD1 (5 bases). The CDR3 has 13 amino acids. Germline V CDR1 and CDR2: MNHEY, SVGEGT. Trimming left V 7 bases short and J 12 bases short, with 19 bases between. CDR3 nucleotides: TGTGCCAGCAACAACGATCAGGGTATCGCGCAGTTCTTC. Protein: CASNNDQGIAQFF.

The CDR3 DNA sequence: TGTGCCAGCAGATGGGGACAGGGGGCGGGTGAGCAGTTCTTC. Translated, it gives CASRWGQGAGEQFF. The chain links TRBV28 to TRBJ2-1; 12 nucleotides align to TRBD1. The CDR3 covers 14 residues. V gave up 6 bases and J gave up 9 bases; unmatched junction bases: 6. From germline, CDR1 is MDHEN and CDR2 SYDVKM.

The chain's CDR3 is CASSLVADTGELFF. Here the CDR3 DNA reads TGTGCCAGCAGCTTAGTTGCAGACACCGGGGAGCTGTTTTTT. The chain combines TRBV7-6 with TRBJ2-2, with no clear D. With 1 base removed from V and 3 bases from J, the gap between germline ends came to 6 bases. Germline lookup yields CDR1 SGHVS and CDR2 FNYEAQ. The CDR3 is 14 residues long.

This clonotype appeared many times. V is TRBV7-2 and J is TRBJ2-3, with 8 bases aligning to TRBD1. CDR1 is SGHTA, CDR2 FQGNSA, per germline. J lost 4 bases, V lost 6 bases, and 3 bases had no gene match. CDR3 length: 13 residues. The CDR3 reads CASRAGGADTQYF. The CDR3 coding sequence is TGTGCCAGCAGGGCAGGGGGCGCAGATACGCAGTATTTT.

The chain has TRBV7-2 and TRBJ2-3; 7 nucleotides align to TRBD1. CDR3 length: 17 amino acids. J gave up 4 bases and V 3 bases, and 13 bases lay outside the gene matches. Germline CDR1 reads SGHTA; CDR2 reads FQGNSA. This chain's CDR3 is CASSFPRGGGQADTQYF. The CDR3, as DNA: TGTGCCAGCAGCTTCCCCCGAGGGGGCGGACAGGCAGATACGCAGTATTTT.

This clonotype was seen only a few times. This chain connects TRBV12-3 or TRBV12-4 to TRBJ2-6; D is unresolved. CDR3 size: 15 residues. The V and J ends lost 6 bases and 0 bases respectively, with 9 bases between them. The CDR3 sequence is CASSPTISGANVLTF. As DNA, the CDR3 is TGTGCCAGCAGCCCTACAATCTCTGGGGCCAACGTCCTGACTTTC.

This clonotype was recorded many times. This sequence joins TRBV12-3 or TRBV12-4 and TRBJ1-4; D not certain. The CDR3 is made up of 15 amino acids. V lost 5 bases, J lost 3 bases, and 13 bases lay in between. This CDR3 reads CASSLEIRANEKLFF. For the CDR3, the DNA is TGTGCCAGCAGTCTAGAGATCCGGGCTAATGAAAAACTGTTTTTT.

At least ten counts were recorded for this clonotype. The CDR3 nucleotides are TGTGCCAGCAGTTACTATTCCGGGACTAGCGCCCACACCGGGGAGCTGTTTTTT. Its translation: CASSYYSGTSAHTGELFF. The gene calls are TRBV6-5 and TRBJ2-2, with 10 bases matching TRBD2. J gave up 3 bases and V 1 base, and 8 bases lay outside the gene matches. The germline V gene has CDR1 MNHEY and CDR2 SVGAGI. The CDR3 covers 18 residues.

This chain links TRBV20-1 with TRBJ2-3; D might be TRBD2 (5 bases). Germline V gene lookup returns CDR1 DFQATT and CDR2 SNEGSKA (reference sequence). The CDR3 is 15 residues long. V lost 0 bases and J 2 bases, leaving 12 bases between the germline ends. As DNA, the CDR3 is TGCAGTGCTAGAGATGATCCGGGGAACACAGATACGCAGTATTTT. It encodes CSARDDPGNTDTQYF.

V usage is TRBV6-4 and J usage is TRBJ2-3; 8 nucleotides align to TRBD2. The CDR3 loop spans 15 amino acids. Germline V lookup: CDR1 MRHNA, CDR2 SNTAGT. V lost 0 bases and J lost 3; bases outside the gene matches: 2. The CDR3 is CASSDSGLGTDTQYF. Here the CDR3 DNA reads TGTGCCAGCAGTGACTCGGGACTAGGGACAGATACGCAGTATTTT.

This clonotype was recorded many times. The rearrangement links TRBV28 to TRBJ2-4; D unclear. CDR1 is MDHEN, CDR2 SYDVKM, per germline. The germline V and J ends were trimmed by 8 bases and 0 bases, with 14 bases remaining between them. The CDR3 has 15 amino acids. As DNA, the CDR3 is TGTGCCAGCGGTACACCGCTCCTAGCCAAAAACATTCAGTACTTC. The encoded protein is CASGTPLLAKNIQYF. Combining the CDR3 with reference TRBV28 and TRBJ2-4 gives the whole variable domain DVKVTQSSRYLVKRTGEKVFLECVQDMDHENMFWYRQDPGLGLRLIYFSYDVKMKEKGDIPEGYSVSREKKERFSLILESASTNQTSMYLCASGTPLLAKNIQYFGAGTRLSVL.